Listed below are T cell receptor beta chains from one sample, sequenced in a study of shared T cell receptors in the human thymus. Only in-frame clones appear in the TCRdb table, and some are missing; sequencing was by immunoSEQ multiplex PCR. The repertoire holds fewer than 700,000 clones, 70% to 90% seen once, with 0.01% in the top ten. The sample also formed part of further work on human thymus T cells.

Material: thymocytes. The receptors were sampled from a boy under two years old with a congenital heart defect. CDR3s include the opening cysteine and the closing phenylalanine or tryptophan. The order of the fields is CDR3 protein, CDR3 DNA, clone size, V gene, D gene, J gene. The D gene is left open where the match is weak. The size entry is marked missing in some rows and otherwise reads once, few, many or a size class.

CASSQEGQGGGQPQHF TGTGCCAGTAGCCAGGAGGGACAGGGCGGTGGTCAGCCCCAGCATTTT once TRBV19 TRBD1 TRBJ1-5
CASSFSSRGNSPLHF TGTGCCAGCAGTTTTAGCAGTAGGGGGAATTCACCCCTCCACTTT . TRBV28 . TRBJ1-6
CASSKPRQGRPNTGELFF TGTGCCAGCAGCAAACCGAGACAGGGGCGCCCGAACACCGGGGAGCTGTTTTTT few TRBV21-1 . TRBJ2-2
CATSREGTSGRKPQYF TGTGCCACCAGCAGAGAAGGGACTAGCGGGAGAAAACCGCAGTATTTT . TRBV15 TRBD2 TRBJ2-3
CASRLRDRYTDTQYF TGTGCCAGCAGGCTACGGGACAGATACACAGATACGCAGTATTTT . TRBV2 TRBD1 TRBJ2-3
CASSLEVRGVPSYEQYF TGTGCCAGCAGCTTAGAGGTCCGCGGGGTCCCCTCCTACGAGCAGTACTTC once TRBV11-3 . TRBJ2-7
CATSRDPRLAGERNTGELFF TGTGCCACCAGCAGAGATCCCAGACTAGCGGGAGAACGGAACACCGGGGAGCTGTTTTTT . TRBV15 TRBD2 TRBJ2-2
CASSLHRAPVNTEAFF TGTGCCAGCAGCTTACACAGGGCGCCGGTGAACACTGAAGCTTTCTTT . TRBV5-6 . TRBJ1-1
CASSQATSGRTYEQYF TGCGCCAGCAGCCAAGCGACTAGCGGGAGGACCTACGAGCAGTACTTC . TRBV4-3 TRBD2 TRBJ2-7
CASSRSRGTGVSYEQYF TGTGCCAGCAGCCGGAGTAGGGGGACAGGGGTTTCCTACGAGCAGTACTTC . TRBV4-2 TRBD1 TRBJ2-7
CASGLVRAGGLTDTQYF TGTGCTAGTGGTTTGGTACGAGCGGGAGGGCTCACAGATACGCAGTATTTT . TRBV12-5 TRBD2 TRBJ2-3
CASSLRQGNYGYTF TGTGCCAGCAGCTTACGCCAGGGTAACTATGGCTACACCTTC . TRBV7-9 . TRBJ1-2
CASKRTVPLDGYGYTF TGTGCCAGCAAAAGGACAGTCCCTCTAGATGGCTATGGCTACACCTTC . TRBV27 . TRBJ1-2
CASSSGTSGRGCEQYF TGTGCCAGCAGCTCGGGGACTAGCGGGAGGGGTTGCGAGCAGTACTTC . TRBV5-4 TRBD2 TRBJ2-7
CASSWGTENKQETQYF TGTGCCAGCAGTTGGGGGACAGAAAATAAACAAGAGACCCAGTACTTC . TRBV6-5 TRBD1 TRBJ2-5
CASSPRLAGVGVEETQYF TGTGCCAGCAGCCCCCGGCTAGCGGGAGTGGGGGTCGAAGAGACCCAGTACTTC . TRBV9 TRBD2 TRBJ2-5
CASSLPRHDRGLSSYEQYF TGTGCCAGCAGTTTACCCCGACACGACAGGGGCCTTAGCTCCTACGAGCAGTACTTC once TRBV28 TRBD1 TRBJ2-7
CASSRIGGVLYGYTF TGTGCCAGCAGCCGTATTGGGGGGGTCCTCTATGGCTACACCTTC . TRBV7-9 . TRBJ1-2
CASSLGVRSGANVLTF TGTGCCAGCAGCTTAGGCGTTCGCTCTGGGGCCAACGTCCTGACTTTC few TRBV7-9 . TRBJ2-6
CASSEYRGRVEKLFF TGTGCCAGCAGTGAATACAGGGGGCGGGTTGAAAAACTGTTTTTT . TRBV25-1 TRBD1 TRBJ1-4
CASSPLTGHYGYTF TGTGCCAGCAGCCCGCTGACAGGGCACTATGGCTACACCTTC once TRBV9 TRBD1 TRBJ1-2
CASSMLAGVSNEQFF TGTGCCAGTAGTATGCTAGCGGGAGTTAGTAATGAGCAGTTCTTC . TRBV19 TRBD2 TRBJ2-1
CASSHIEGDLNEKLFF TGTGCCAGCAGCCACATAGAGGGCGACCTTAATGAAAAACTGTTTTTT . TRBV14 . TRBJ1-4
CASSQESGNDEQYF TGTGCCAGCAGCCAAGAATCAGGTAACGACGAGCAGTACTTC . TRBV4-2 . TRBJ2-7
CAWRYILNRGLGETQYF TGTGCCTGGAGATATATTTTGAACAGGGGGCTGGGGGAGACCCAGTACTTC . TRBV30 TRBD1 TRBJ2-5
CASSPGDRAGHRYGYTF TGTGCCAGCAGCCCGGGCGACAGGGCGGGACACCGCTATGGCTACACCTTC . TRBV5-4 TRBD1 TRBJ1-2
CASSGTSGSTDTQYF TGTGCCAGCAGTGGGACTAGCGGGAGCACAGATACGCAGTATTTT once TRBV2 TRBD2 TRBJ2-3
CASRKTGGIPGELFF TGTGCCAGCAGGAAAACGGGAGGGATACCCGGGGAGCTGTTTTTT . TRBV28 TRBD2 TRBJ2-2
CSGEATGNTIYF TGCAGCGGGGAGGCAACTGGAAACACCATATATTTT . TRBV29-1 . TRBJ1-3
CASSFSRRDTEAFF TGTGCCAGCAGTTTTTCGCGGAGGGACACTGAAGCTTTCTTT once TRBV27 . TRBJ1-1
CSVKRILAKNIQYF TGCAGCGTTAAGCGAATCCTAGCCAAAAACATTCAGTACTTC . TRBV29-1 . TRBJ2-4
CASSLGGDHPAAALYF TGTGCCAGCTCTCTCGGGGGGGACCACCCCGCCGCCGCCCTGTACTTC . TRBV19 TRBD2 TRBJ2-4
CASSLYEGPTYEQYF TGTGCCAGCAGCTTGTATGAGGGCCCCACCTACGAGCAGTACTTC . TRBV5-6 . TRBJ2-7
CASSQGGGGTEAFF TGCGCCAGCAGCCAAGGGGGGGGAGGGACTGAAGCTTTCTTT . TRBV4-3 . TRBJ1-1
CASSLGGRNEKLFF TGTGCCAGCAGCTTGGGGGGGCGAAATGAAAAACTGTTTTTT . TRBV7-2 . TRBJ1-4
CASSQVPGYTDTQYF TGTGCCAGCAGCCAAGTCCCGGGTTACACAGATACGCAGTATTTT . TRBV7-2 . TRBJ2-3
CASSQGALRSYNEQFF TGTGCCAGCAGCCAGGGGGCCCTTCGCTCCTACAATGAGCAGTTCTTC once TRBV5-4 TRBD1 TRBJ2-1
CASSWSTASGGASTDTQYF TGTGCCAGCAGCTGGAGTACGGCTAGCGGGGGGGCTAGCACAGATACGCAGTATTTT . TRBV7-2 TRBD2 TRBJ2-3
CASSARDRDYEQYF TGTGCCAGCAGCGCACGGGACAGGGACTACGAGCAGTACTTC . TRBV27 TRBD1 TRBJ2-7
CASSCAPRDRGTEAFF TGTGCCAGCAGCTGCGCCCCCCGGGACAGGGGCACTGAAGCTTTCTTT . TRBV11-2 TRBD1 TRBJ1-1
CASSLETRPGVF TGTGCCAGCAGCTTAGAAACTAGGCCTGGAGTCTTC . TRBV7-9 . TRBJ2-1
CASSFQTESYEQYF TGTGCCAGCAGTTTTCAGACAGAGTCCTACGAGCAGTACTTC . TRBV28 . TRBJ2-7
CATSFQGQSRSGNTIYF TGTGCCACCAGCTTCCAGGGACAGTCGCGCTCTGGAAACACCATATATTTT . TRBV15 TRBD1 TRBJ1-3
CASRDRRTEQETQYF TGTGCCAGCAGGGACCGGCGGACAGAACAAGAGACCCAGTACTTC . TRBV2 . TRBJ2-5
CAISATTGFQETQYF TGTGCCATCAGTGCGACAACAGGTTTTCAAGAGACCCAGTACTTC . TRBV10-3 . TRBJ2-5
CASSGGTETNYGYTF TGTGCCAGCAGTGGAGGGACAGAGACTAACTATGGCTACACCTTC . TRBV6-1 TRBD1 TRBJ1-2
CASSPQGTVGAQHF TGTGCCAGTAGTCCGCAGGGCACGGTTGGGGCCCAGCATTTT few TRBV19 . TRBJ1-5
CASSTDIHNEKLFF TGTGCCAGCAGTACCGACATTCATAATGAAAAACTGTTTTTT . TRBV6-5 . TRBJ1-4
CASSQDTRNEQFF TGCGCCAGCAGCCAAGACACGAGGAATGAGCAGTTCTTC few TRBV4-3 . TRBJ2-1
CASSLGADQETQYF TGTGCCAGCAGCTTGGGAGCGGACCAAGAGACCCAGTACTTC few TRBV5-6 . TRBJ2-5
CASSFHRGGREQYF TGTGCCAGCAGCTTTCACAGGGGAGGTCGCGAGCAGTACTTC . TRBV7-2 . TRBJ2-7
CASSLVGYRTSGNTIYF TGTGCCAGCAGCTTAGTAGGCTACAGGACCTCTGGAAACACCATATATTTT . TRBV7-2 . TRBJ1-3
CASSEEIGREDKNIQYF TGTGCCAGCAGTGAAGAGATAGGGAGGGAGGACAAAAACATTCAGTACTTC . TRBV2 TRBD2 TRBJ2-4